The present T cell receptor beta chain was sequenced within a study of blood T cell repertoires in COVID-19. About the research overall: The United States, Italy and Spain were the sources of the acute and convalescent COVID-19 samples. Sources were T cells, B-cell-depleted T cells, or PBMCs; the material itself was cDNA or gDNA.

Looked up from germline, CDR1 is SGHDT and CDR2 is YYEEEE. Trimming cost V 4 bases and J 10 bases, with 23 bases left between them. CDR3 size: 15 residues. Everyone who took part was 18 to 89 years old, and they came from over 20 US areas. Recovery meant two consecutive negative NP/OP PCR tests, professional clearance, or resolved symptoms. Sequenced by immunoSEQ multiplex PCR; TCRdb stores in-frame clones only, minus some. The sample has some 460,000 clones; around 87% are singletons. Sequences were obtained from PBMCs or T cells enriched from blood (not recorded which). The TCR sequence derives from a woman between 18 and 30 years old who had recovered from COVID-19. The chain recombines TRBV5-6 with TRBJ1-1, with D possibly being TRBD1 (6 bases). The CDR3 DNA sequence: TGTGCCAGCAGCCCGGATGGACAGTCCCGTGTGGGAGCTTTCTTT. Its translation: CASSPDGQSRVGAFF.